The rows below give T cell receptor beta chains drawn from one sample of a study of blood T cell repertoires in COVID-19. Only in-frame clones appear in the TCRdb table, and some are missing; sequencing was by immunoSEQ multiplex PCR. The repertoire holds 200,000 to 300,000 clones, with around 88% as singletons. Input material: peripheral blood. The receptor set was obtained from a man aged 25-45 years with active or convalescent COVID-19. Both conserved end residues are part of each CDR3. Fields, in order: J gene, V gene, CDR3 protein.

j_gene: TRBJ1-1; v_gene: TRBV15; CDR3aa: CATSSGLGGERAFF
j_gene: TRBJ1-3; v_gene: TRBV4-3; CDR3aa: CASSQGRVTGNTIYF
j_gene: TRBJ2-1; v_gene: TRBV9; CDR3aa: CASSVPPGGGETEQFF
j_gene: TRBJ1-1; v_gene: TRBV19; CDR3aa: CASSIVGRGEAFF
j_gene: TRBJ1-1; v_gene: TRBV29-1; CDR3aa: CSVEGQGITEAFF
j_gene: TRBJ2-3; v_gene: TRBV7-2; CDR3aa: CASSLGWWRGPDTDTQYF
j_gene: TRBJ2-3; v_gene: TRBV10-3; CDR3aa: CATAKGGDSHEF
j_gene: TRBJ1-1; v_gene: TRBV4-2; CDR3aa: CASSQDPVDSEAFF
j_gene: TRBJ2-7; v_gene: TRBV7-9; CDR3aa: CASSVNAGTVYF
j_gene: TRBJ1-2; v_gene: TRBV7-7; CDR3aa: CASSSNRGGGYGYTF
j_gene: TRBJ2-1; v_gene: TRBV7-2; CDR3aa: CASSQTLAGGFNEQFF
j_gene: TRBJ2-1; v_gene: TRBV10-1; CDR3aa: CASSLRTTHNEQFF
j_gene: TRBJ2-1; v_gene: TRBV6-5; CDR3aa: CASSYDASGVSNEQFF
j_gene: TRBJ2-7; v_gene: TRBV6-2/TRBV6-3; CDR3aa: CASSYSPGQGDYEQYF
j_gene: TRBJ2-2; v_gene: TRBV5-1; CDR3aa: CASSFLVSGGSNTGELFF
j_gene: TRBJ2-4; v_gene: TRBV4-1; CDR3aa: CASSQIGSAGGPKNIQYF
j_gene: TRBJ2-3; v_gene: TRBV7-9; CDR3aa: CASSFFSGGPGTQYF
j_gene: TRBJ1-6; v_gene: TRBV5-4; CDR3aa: CASRTGIYNSPLHF
j_gene: TRBJ1-5; v_gene: TRBV19; CDR3aa: CASSPLASPVPGQISGQPQHF
j_gene: TRBJ1-1; v_gene: TRBV6-5; CDR3aa: CASPEQGREAEAFF
j_gene: TRBJ1-1; v_gene: TRBV6-5; CDR3aa: CASSYFDSTEAFF
j_gene: TRBJ2-7; v_gene: TRBV5-1; CDR3aa: CASSLAAAGEEQYF
j_gene: TRBJ1-2; v_gene: TRBV19; CDR3aa: CASIPGGDDYGYTF
j_gene: TRBJ2-3; v_gene: TRBV9; CDR3aa: CASSVGLADTDTQYF
j_gene: TRBJ1-5; v_gene: TRBV4-2; CDR3aa: CASSQDLAPHTGPGEPQHF
j_gene: TRBJ2-1; v_gene: TRBV7-9; CDR3aa: CASSSPPGLWVIHEQFF
j_gene: TRBJ2-3; v_gene: TRBV6-8; CDR3aa: CASRPNGTSGLTSTDTQYF
j_gene: TRBJ2-2; v_gene: TRBV5-8; CDR3aa: CASSLVTVATGELFF
j_gene: TRBJ1-1; v_gene: TRBV11-2; CDR3aa: CASSFGTGKGNTEAFF
j_gene: TRBJ1-2; v_gene: TRBV7-9; CDR3aa: CASSPRTGVSGYTF
j_gene: TRBJ1-2; v_gene: TRBV19; CDR3aa: CASFRQGLYGYTF
j_gene: TRBJ1-4; v_gene: TRBV13; CDR3aa: CAIRGGDGKLFF
j_gene: TRBJ1-1; v_gene: TRBV5-1; CDR3aa: CASSSEESGRAFF
j_gene: TRBJ1-5; v_gene: TRBV6-1; CDR3aa: CASSEAGGNQPQHF
j_gene: TRBJ2-7; v_gene: TRBV20-1; CDR3aa: CSASSRYEQYF
j_gene: TRBJ2-1; v_gene: TRBV5-1; CDR3aa: CASTDRPRNHEQFF
j_gene: TRBJ1-2; v_gene: TRBV30; CDR3aa: CAWSVDRKANYGYTF
j_gene: TRBJ2-1; v_gene: TRBV7-3; CDR3aa: CASSLKQGSDEQFF
j_gene: TRBJ2-5; v_gene: TRBV2; CDR3aa: CASRLLRSGQETQYF
j_gene: TRBJ2-3; v_gene: TRBV5-1; CDR3aa: CASSLGQGKADTQYF
j_gene: TRBJ1-1; v_gene: TRBV30; CDR3aa: CAWSRAGDEAFF